This TCR beta chain emerged from a study of sequential checkpoint blockade in melanoma. Across the study: Maintenance nivolumab came after either treatment sequence.

The CDR3 consists of 13 residues. Trimming pared 0 bases from V and 6 bases from J, leaving 6 bases between. The germline gives CDR1 MNHEY, CDR2 SMNVEV (reference sequence). Sequenced by immunoSEQ multiplex PCR; TCRdb stores in-frame clones only, minus some. This sample yields about 32,000 clones, of which more than 65% are seen a single time; 15% to 20% belongs to the top ten. As to treatment: randomized to nivolumab then ipilimumab (arm A) or the reverse (arm B). No patient had prior DNA-damaging chemotherapy. Live CD3+CD8+ CD19− CD56− cells were sorted from PBMCs. Sequenced material: CD8+ T cells sorted from blood (inferred from file names), taken from a patient given nivolumab and ipilimumab in sequence. This TCR was sampled from a human donor with melanoma. The gene calls are TRBV27 and TRBJ2-1; no clear D. CDR3 region: CASSLSRFNEQFF. CDR3 sequence (DNA): TGTGCCAGCAGTTTATCCAGATTCAATGAGCAGTTCTTC.